This T cell receptor beta chain stems from a study of T cell responses to AZD1222 COVID-19 vaccine. At the level of the study: Samples with a second dose at about 4 or about 12 weeks were pooled together.

As regards this clone: Antigen specificity is unknown.

Method: immunoSEQ multiplex PCR; TCRdb's copy keeps in-frame clones and lacks some. The sample lists fewer than 300,000 clones; 80% to 95% were seen once. Overall study results and limits: Clonal diversity was possibly underestimated, and the donors were mostly white British, with more females. The study found vaccine-associated CD4 TCRs spanning spike, dominant at 160-218 and 743-854. Unmutated variant regions are reportedly targeted by nearly half of spike-specific TCRs.

V trimming: 11 bases; J trimming: 4 bases; junction bases outside the gene matches: 15. CDR3 length equals 16 residues. CDR1 MGHDK and CDR2 SYGVNS come from the germline V gene. The source was peripheral blood, collected on day 0 of AZD1222 vaccination. The V and J genes are TRBV25-1 and TRBJ1-2; 11 nucleotides line up with TRBD1. The sequence derives from an adult in good health. This CDR3 reads CAPGGQGDPFGYGYTF. In nucleotides, the CDR3 is TGTGCCCCAGGGGGACAGGGGGACCCCTTTGGCTATGGCTACACCTTC.